These 24 T cell receptor beta chains share one sample of origin, sequenced in a study of T cell clonality in common variable immunodeficiency. Libraries were prepared by immunoSEQ multiplex PCR; TCRdb keeps only in-frame clonotypes and omits some of them. The sample contains tens of thousands of clones, none of them singletons. The sample comprised peripheral blood mononuclear cells. The receptors shown here come from a person aged 18 to 75 in good health.

This clone was seen repeatedly, ten times or more. The read comes to an end 3 residues before the CDR3 does, leaving the germline J gene to fill in the end. The V gene is TRBV30, the J gene TRBJ2-3; 8 bases agree with TRBD2. J lost 6 bases, V lost 4 bases, and 9 bases had no gene match. This CDR3 spans 14 amino acids. Per germline, CDR1 GTSNPN and CDR2 SVGIG (reference sequence). The CDR3 sequence is CAWKAREAGDTQYF. The sequenced CDR3 bases are TGTGCCTGGAAAGCGCGGGAGGCGGGGGATACG.

This clone has ten or more counts. The read falls 3 residues short of the CDR3 end, and the missing part is taken from the germline J gene. The chain employs TRBV30 and TRBJ2-1; TRBD1 agrees at 7 bases. The trim removed 3 bases at V and 9 bases at J, leaving 11 bases unmatched. Germline V gene data show CDR1 as GTSNPN and CDR2 as SVGIG (reference sequence). The CDR3 sequence is 14 residues long. This chain's CDR3 is CAWRGRTGQREQFF. Partial CDR3 DNA: TGTGCCTGGAGGGGAAGGACAGGACAACGTGAG.

The table lists this clone with many counts. The CDR3 is cut off 3 residues early in the read; its end comes from the germline J gene. This chain joins TRBV7-2 and TRBJ1-3, with no clear D. This CDR3 contains 15 residues. V was cut by 1 base and J by 4 bases, with 11 bases left in between. Germline V gene data show CDR1 as SGHTA and CDR2 as FQGNSA. The CDR3 bases that were read are TGTGCCAGCAGCTTAGTCTCAGGATTAGGAAACACC. Encoded protein: CASSLVSGLGNT. From start to end, the CDR3 is CASSLVSGLGNTIYF.

This clone was observed many times. CDR3 sequence reads: CASSLGSQGYNEQFF. The part of the CDR3 DNA that was read is TGTGCCAGCAGTTTAGGATCCCAGGGATATAATGAG. The chain combines TRBV28 with TRBJ2-1; D is possibly TRBD1 (5 bases). The read is 3 residues too short to cover the CDR3 end, so that end is filled in from the germline J gene. Deletions cut 2 bases from V and 7 bases from J, with 15 bases between. Per the germline V gene, CDR1 is MDHEN and CDR2 is SYDVKM. There are 15 residues in the CDR3.

This clone occurred many times. The read ends 3 residues shy of where the CDR3 ends; the end is completed using the germline J gene. The J gene is TRBJ2-6, the V gene TRBV19; tentative D call: TRBD2 (5 bases). The germline V and J ends were trimmed by 3 bases and 0 bases, with 12 bases remaining between them. The CDR3 contains 17 residues. Germline V lookup: CDR1 LNHDA, CDR2 SQIVND (reference sequence). CDR3 loop: CASSMIAMGSGANVLTF. The sequenced part of the CDR3 DNA is TGTGCCAGTAGTATGATAGCGATGGGCTCTGGGGCCAACGTC.

This clone was observed at least ten times. The read gets to within 3 residues of the CDR3 end, and the germline J gene fills in the rest. The V call is TRBV7-6, the J call TRBJ2-5; 10 bases are a match to TRBD1. Germline CDR1 reads SGHVS; CDR2 reads FNYEAQ. V shed 4 bases, J shed 0 bases, and the junction held 2 bases outside the gene matches. CDR3 length: 15 amino acids. This chain's CDR3 is CASSSGQGYQETQYF. The DNA read from the CDR3 is TGTGCCAGCAGCTCGGGACAGGGGTACCAAGAGACC.

This clone was counted ten times or more. The missing CDR3 end, 3 residues past where the read stops, is filled in from the germline J gene. V usage is TRBV5-6 and J usage is TRBJ1-2; a weak D match, TRBD1 (6 bases). The V and J ends lost 4 bases and 2 bases respectively, with 12 bases between them. Germline V gene data show CDR1 as SGHDT and CDR2 as YYEEEE. CDR3 length: 14 residues. This CDR3 reads CASSNYQGNYGYTF. CDR3 DNA, as far as it was read: TGTGCCAGCAGCAACTACCAGGGGAACTATGGC.

This clone has a count of ten or more. The read terminates 3 residues ahead of where the CDR3 ends, so the germline J gene completes it. The V gene is TRBV19, the J gene TRBJ1-5; D ambiguous. V was shortened by 2 bases and J by 6 bases, with 8 bases between the two germline ends. The germline V gene has CDR1 LNHDA and CDR2 SQIVND (reference sequence). The CDR3 runs to 13 residues. The CDR3 loop reads CASSITRGQPQHF. Partial CDR3 DNA: TGTGCCAGTAGTATAACTCGTGGTCAGCCC.

This clone came up many times. The sequenced fragment ends 3 residues before the CDR3 boundary, so the rest is inferred from the germline J gene. The V call is TRBV2, the J call TRBJ1-1; D is unresolved. CDR1 is SNHLY, CDR2 FYNNEI, per germline. V shed 3 bases and J shed 1 base, with 12 bases lying between them. This CDR3 contains 15 residues. The CDR3 region is CASSDGEQTNTEAFF. CDR3 bases read: TGTGCCAGCAGTGACGGCGAACAGACGAACACTGAA.

This clone occurred many times. The CDR3 reads CASSLDRTGDYNEQFF. The sequenced CDR3 bases are TGCGCCAGCAGCTTAGATCGGACAGGGGACTACAATGAG. The rearrangement joins TRBV5-1 to TRBJ2-1; 9 positions agree with TRBD1. The observed sequence ends 3 residues before the CDR3 terminus, with the missing tail filled in from the germline J gene. Trimming cost V 2 bases and J 3 bases; bases outside gene matches: 6. The CDR3 contains 16 residues. Germline CDR1 SGHRS, CDR2 YFSETQ.

This clone was seen many times. The read gets to within 3 residues of the CDR3 end, and the germline J gene fills in the rest. V and J are TRBV6-4 and TRBJ2-1, with 8 bases fitting TRBD2. In germline, CDR1 is MRHNA, CDR2 SNTAGT. V was pared by 5 bases and J by 1 base, with 4 bases of the junction left unmatched. The CDR3 sequence is 15 residues long. The CDR3 DNA, read in part, is TGTGCCAGCAGTCCGTTAGCGGGATCCTACAATGAG. This encodes CASSPLAGSYNE. The full-length CDR3 reads as CASSPLAGSYNEQFF.

This clone appeared many times. The sequenced fragment ends 3 residues before the CDR3 boundary, so the rest is inferred from the germline J gene. V gene TRBV4-2 combines with J gene TRBJ1-4, with D possibly being TRBD1 (5 bases). V was shortened by 0 bases and J by 5 bases, with 10 bases between the two germline ends. Germline V gene sequence: CDR1 LGHNA, CDR2 YNFKEQ. The CDR3 covers 15 residues. Incomplete CDR3 DNA: TGTGCCAGCAGCCAAGATTGGGGCCGGAATGAAAAA. Encoded protein: CASSQDWGRNEK. The full CDR3 sequence reads CASSQDWGRNEKLFF.

This clone was recorded many times. The read gets to within 3 residues of the CDR3 end, and the germline J gene fills in the rest. This chain uses TRBV20-1 with TRBJ2-3, with 11 positions matching TRBD2. The CDR3 is 15 amino acids. The germline V gene has CDR1 DFQATT and CDR2 SNEGSKA (reference sequence). V gave up 5 bases and J gave up 1 base; unmatched junction bases: 5. The CDR3 reads CSAYLAGGGTDTQYF. Incomplete CDR3 DNA: TGCAGTGCTTATTTAGCGGGAGGGGGCACAGATACG.

This clone was seen many times. The read stops 3 residues short of the end of the CDR3; the missing end is completed from the germline J gene. The chain couples TRBV14 to TRBJ2-5, with 8 bases aligning to TRBD2. V lost 1 base and J lost 0; bases outside the gene matches: 7. The CDR3 runs to 17 residues. Germline assignment: CDR1 SGHDN and CDR2 FVKESK. CDR3 amino acids: CASSQAGGARYQETQYF. The part of the CDR3 DNA that was read is TGTGCCAGCAGCCAAGCCGGGGGGGCCCGGTACCAAGAGACC.

This clone was counted at least ten times. The read terminates 3 residues ahead of where the CDR3 ends, so the germline J gene completes it. The chain uses TRBV19 and TRBJ2-7, with TRBD1 identical over 8 bases. V shed 7 bases and J 3 bases; nucleotides not matched to a gene: 5. In germline, CDR1 is LNHDA, CDR2 SQIVND (reference sequence). The CDR3 has 13 amino acids. The CDR3 sequence: CASTAGQGYEQYF. The CDR3 DNA, read in part, is TGTGCCAGTACTGCAGGACAGGGCTACGAG. The full variable domain, its missing parts supplied by reference TRBV19 and TRBJ2-7, is DGGITQSPKYLFRKEGQNVTLSCEQNLNHDAMYWYRQDPGQGLRLIYYSQIVNDFQKGDIAEGYSVSREKKESFPLTVTSAQKNPTAFYLCASTAGQGYEQYFGPGTRLTVT.

This clone has a count of ten or more. The missing CDR3 end, 3 residues past where the read stops, is filled in from the germline J gene. The chain combines TRBV10-3 with TRBJ2-5; tentatively, D is TRBD2 (5 bases). Trimming shortened V by 10 bases and J by 2 bases, and 8 bases separated the two germline ends. The germline gives CDR1 ENHRY, CDR2 SYGVKD. The CDR3 length is 11 residues. The chain's CDR3 is CATLAQETQYF. The sequenced CDR3 bases are TGTGCCACGCTAGCTCAAGAGACC.

This clone was recorded at least ten times. The CDR3 goes on 3 residues after the read ends, and that part is filled in from the germline J gene. The V call is TRBV27, the J call TRBJ1-1; TRBD1 matches 7 bases. This CDR3 comprises 17 residues. The germline gives CDR1 MNHEY, CDR2 SMNVEV (reference sequence). Trimming at V came to 5 bases and at J to 1 base, leaving 13 bases not matched to a gene. The CDR3 sequence is CASSPEGDSAANTEAFF. Partial CDR3 DNA: TGTGCCAGCAGTCCCGAGGGGGACAGCGCTGCGAACACTGAA.

This clone was found many times. Sequencing ends 3 residues short of the CDR3 end; the germline J gene provides the rest. The chain has TRBV10-3 and TRBJ1-2; 8 nucleotides line up with TRBD1. The J segment lost 5 bases and the V segment lost 3 bases, leaving 8 bases of the junction unmatched. The length of the CDR3 is 15 residues. In germline, CDR1 is ENHRY, CDR2 SYGVKD. The sequenced part of the CDR3 DNA is TGTGCCATCAGTGATAAGGACAGGGCGTTGTATGGC. It translates to CAISDKDRALYG. In full, the CDR3 reads CAISDKDRALYGYTF.

This clone was observed many times. The sequenced fragment ends 3 residues before the CDR3 boundary, so the rest is inferred from the germline J gene. The rearrangement joins TRBV5-1 to TRBJ1-1, with a weak D call TRBD1 (5 bases). The CDR3 spans 13 residues. Germline V gives CDR1 SGHRS, CDR2 YFSETQ. Between the trimmed V and J ends, which lost 4 bases and 2 bases, there was a span of 9 bases. CDR3 sequence: CASSKDINTEAFF. The part of the CDR3 DNA that was read is TGCGCCAGCAGCAAGGACATCAACACTGAA. Using reference TRBV5-1 and TRBJ1-1 for the parts outside the CDR3, the full variable domain is KAGVTQTPRYLIKTRGQQVTLSCSPISGHRSVSWYQQTPGQGLQFLFEYFSETQRNKGNFPGRFSGRQFSNSRSEMNVSTLELGDSALYLCASSKDINTEAFFGQGTRLTVV.

The table lists this clone with many counts. CDR3 sequence reads: CAISAVGPGELFF. CDR3 DNA (partial): TGTGCCATCAGTGCGGTAGGGCCCGGGGAG. The rearrangement uses TRBV10-3 and TRBJ2-2; D remains unclear. The read finishes 3 residues shy of the CDR3 end, and the germline J gene is used to complete it. V lost 4 bases to trimming and J lost 6 bases, with 9 bases between them. CDR1 is ENHRY, CDR2 SYGVKD, per germline. The CDR3 has 13 residues.

This clone was counted many times. The read ends 3 residues early relative to the CDR3; the germline J gene fills the gap. This chain links TRBV19 with TRBJ1-4; 7 bases are shared with TRBD1. This CDR3 is 15 amino acids long. Germline lookup yields CDR1 LNHDA and CDR2 SQIVND (reference sequence). V trimming: 6 bases; J trimming: 8 bases; junction bases outside the gene matches: 12. The CDR3 spells CASRAVDRVYEKLFF. The sequenced CDR3 bases are TGTGCCAGTAGGGCAGTCGACAGGGTATACGAAAAA.

This clone was seen at least ten times. The CDR3 is cut off 3 residues early in the read; its end comes from the germline J gene. The rearrangement links TRBV19 to TRBJ2-1, with a tentative D call TRBD2 (6 bases). Germline-derived CDR1 and CDR2 are LNHDA and SQIVND (reference sequence). The CDR3 length is 13 residues. V lost 3 bases, J lost 4 bases, and 7 bases lay in between. CDR3 protein: CASSIGTYNEQFF. The CDR3 bases that were read are TGTGCCAGTAGTATCGGGACTTACAATGAG.

This clone was recorded many times. Read coverage stops 3 residues before the CDR3 terminus; the germline J gene supplies the remainder. This rearrangement joins TRBV28 to TRBJ2-7, with D perhaps matching TRBD1 (7 bases). CDR3 length: 14 amino acids. V was shortened by 6 bases and J by 4 bases, with 16 bases between the two germline ends. Germline V gives CDR1 MDHEN, CDR2 SYDVKM. The CDR3 spells CASRGGTVTYEQYF. The CDR3 DNA, read in part, is TGTGCCAGCAGGGGCGGGACAGTCACTTACGAG. The complete variable domain, with remaining parts taken from reference TRBV28 and TRBJ2-7, reads DVKVTQSSRYLVKRTGEKVFLECVQDMDHENMFWYRQDPGLGLRLIYFSYDVKMKEKGDIPEGYSVSREKKERFSLILESASTNQTSMYLCASRGGTVTYEQYFGPGTRLTVT.

This clone was picked up many times. Read coverage stops 3 residues before the CDR3 terminus; the germline J gene supplies the remainder. This chain joins TRBV6-4 and TRBJ2-1; 7 nucleotides line up with TRBD2. Germline V gives CDR1 MRHNA, CDR2 SNTAGT. The V and J ends lost 3 bases and 6 bases, in that order; junction bases with no gene match: 5. This CDR3 has 14 amino acids. CDR3 region: CASSEEAGVNEQFF. The CDR3 DNA, read in part, is TGTGCCAGCAGTGAAGAGGCGGGAGTCAATGAG.